This is a list of T cell receptor beta chains from one sample in a study of blood T cell repertoires in COVID-19. The repertoire was sequenced with immunoSEQ multiplex PCR; TCRdb's copy has only in-frame clones and lacks some. The sample includes roughly 200,000 clones, approximately 86% of them seen just once. Sequencing was done on a sample of PBMCs or T cells enriched from blood (not recorded which). All receptors come from a woman aged 40-49 years with acute COVID-19. Both conserved end residues are part of each CDR3. The order of the fields is V gene, CDR3 length, J gene, clone size, D gene, CDR3 DNA, CDR3 protein. D genes are given only for firm matches. Expanded clones are given a class, and other clones once, few, many or no size at all.

TRBV10-2,14,TRBJ2-1,.,.,TGCGCCAGCAAATCTAGCGCCACCTACAATGAGCAGTTCTTC,CASKSSATYNEQFF
TRBV29-1,15,TRBJ2-5,once,TRBD2,TGCAGCGTTGGCCCGGGACTAGCGGTTGAAAAGACCCAGTACTTC,CSVGPGLAVEKTQYF
TRBV19,16,TRBJ1-5,.,TRBD1,TGTGCCAGTAGTACCCGGACAGGGTTTTTTGGTCAGCCCCAGCATTTT,CASSTRTGFFGQPQHF
TRBV7-6,14,TRBJ1-2,few,.,TGTGCCAGCAGCTTAGGTCCCAGTAACTATGGCTACACCTTC,CASSLGPSNYGYTF
TRBV11-3,14,TRBJ2-7,.,.,TGTGCCAGCAGTTTGACTAGGGGTAGCAACGAGCAGTACTTC,CASSLTRGSNEQYF
TRBV11-2,17,TRBJ1-3,.,.,TGTGCCAGCAGCTTACTTCCGCAGGGCAGGTCTGGAAACACCATATATTTT,CASSLLPQGRSGNTIYF
TRBV27,14,TRBJ1-6,.,.,TGTGCCAGCAGTTTTCGGGGGAACAATTCACCCCTCCACTTT,CASSFRGNNSPLHF
TRBV5-1,15,TRBJ1-2,.,TRBD1,TGCGCCAGCAGCCTACAACAGGGGGGGACCTATGGCTACACCTTC,CASSLQQGGTYGYTF
TRBV7-2,13,TRBJ1-1,many,.,TGTGCCAGCAGCTTTAAAGGGGACACTGAAGCTTTCTTT,CASSFKGDTEAFF
TRBV2,14,TRBJ2-2,.,.,TGTGCCAGCAGGCCCGGGAGTTGGGACGGGGAGCTGTTTTTT,CASRPGSWDGELFF
TRBV7-3,15,TRBJ2-1,.,.,TGTGCCAGCAGCTTAGCGGAAGGAGGCAACAATGAGCAGTTCTTC,CASSLAEGGNNEQFF
TRBV13,13,TRBJ1-1,.,.,TGTGCCAGCGGGGCCAGAATGAACACTGAAGCTTTCTTT,CASGARMNTEAFF
TRBV19,13,TRBJ2-5,.,.,TGTGCCAGTAGTATAACTAGTCAAGAGACCCAGTACTTC,CASSITSQETQYF
TRBV6-1,16,TRBJ2-2,.,TRBD1,TGTGCCAGCAATGACGGGACAGAGAGAAACACCGGGGAGCTGTTTTTT,CASNDGTERNTGELFF
TRBV2,17,TRBJ2-1,.,.,TGTGCCAGCAGTGATCCGGCAGGGGCTAACCTCTTGAATGAGCAGTTCTTC,CASSDPAGANLLNEQFF
TRBV7-9,15,TRBJ1-3,few,.,TGTGCCAGCAGCCCCCCATATGATCCCCGAGGCACCATATATTTT,CASSPPYDPRGTIYF
TRBV7-3,16,TRBJ2-2,once,TRBD1,TGTGCCAGCAGCCCATGGACAGGGCTCAACACCGGGGAGCTGTTTTTT,CASSPWTGLNTGELFF
TRBV2,15,TRBJ2-5,.,TRBD1,TGTGCCAGCAGTAGACCGGGACAGGGGCCGGAGACCCAGTACTTC,CASSRPGQGPETQYF
TRBV12-5,14,TRBJ2-5,.,TRBD2,TGTGCTAGTGCCGCTAGCGGGAGTGGTGAGACCCAGTACTTC,CASAASGSGETQYF
TRBV10-2,15,TRBJ2-5,few,TRBD2,TGCGCCAGCAGTGCCCCGGGAGGGGGGCAAGAGACCCAGTACTTC,CASSAPGGGQETQYF
TRBV2,13,TRBJ1-1,.,.,TGTGCCAGCAGCGCACAGGTAAACACTGAAGCTTTCTTT,CASSAQVNTEAFF
TRBV2,16,TRBJ2-1,.,TRBD1,TGTGCCAGCAGTTGGGGACAGGGTGGACTCGCAGCACGTCAGTTCTTC,CASSWGQGGLAARQFF
TRBV6-5,15,TRBJ2-3,.,TRBD1,TGTGCCAGCACCGAGACAGGGGGCCACACAGATACGCAGTATTTT,CASTETGGHTDTQYF
TRBV27,14,TRBJ2-3,.,.,TGTGCCAGCAGTTCCATGGACTTCACAGATACGCAGTATTTT,CASSSMDFTDTQYF
TRBV6-5,15,TRBJ1-3,.,.,TGTGCCAGCAGGCACAGGGAGCAGTGGGGAAACACCATATATTTT,CASRHREQWGNTIYF
TRBV11-2,18,TRBJ2-7,.,.,TGTGCCAGCAGCTTAGGGGGGGGGCGGCCGGGAACCCCCTACGAGCAGTACTTC,CASSLGGGRPGTPYEQYF
TRBV7-3,14,TRBJ2-7,.,.,TGTGCCAGCAGCTTCGGGGGAGAGGGCTACGAGCAGTACTTC,CASSFGGEGYEQYF
TRBV24-1,13,TRBJ2-5,once,TRBD2,TGTGCCACCAGTGATAGCGGGAGGGAGACCCAGTACTTC,CATSDSGRETQYF
TRBV27,14,TRBJ1-5,.,.,TGTGCCAGCAGTTTCCGGGGATCTCATCAGCCCCAGCATTTT,CASSFRGSHQPQHF
TRBV28,13,TRBJ1-2,.,TRBD1,TGTGCCAGCAGAAACAGGGGAAACTATGGCTACACCTTC,CASRNRGNYGYTF
TRBV28,17,TRBJ2-4,.,TRBD2,TGTGCCAGCAGCCTAGCGGAATCCCTCACTTCAAGGAACATTCAGTACTTC,CASSLAESLTSRNIQYF
TRBV14,18,TRBJ1-1,.,.,TGTGCCAGCAGCCAAGATCAGTGGGTTGGGGCCATGAACACTGAAGCTTTCTTT,CASSQDQWVGAMNTEAFF
TRBV6-2/TRBV6-3,18,TRBJ1-5,.,.,TGTGCCAGCAGTTTACCCGCCCAACATATTTATAGCAATCAGCCCCAGCATTTT,CASSLPAQHIYSNQPQHF
TRBV6-2/TRBV6-3,14,TRBJ2-5,.,TRBD2,TGTGCCAGCAGTTCGGGGGGGCTCCTCGAGACCCAGTACTTC,CASSSGGLLETQYF
TRBV28,14,TRBJ1-2,.,TRBD1,TGTGCCAGCAGTTTAGACAGGGGGCTAGGTGGCTACACCTTC,CASSLDRGLGGYTF
TRBV5-1,16,TRBJ2-1,.,TRBD1,TGCGCCAGCAGCTTGGACAGGGGGGTGGGAATCGATGAGCAGTTCTTC,CASSLDRGVGIDEQFF
TRBV27,13,TRBJ1-3,.,.,TGTGCCAGCCGGGGTGAGTCCCTGGGCACCATATATTTT,CASRGESLGTIYF
TRBV5-1,15,TRBJ2-3,.,TRBD2,TGCGCCAGCAGAGGAGCGGGAGGTACCACAGATACGCAGTATTTT,CASRGAGGTTDTQYF
TRBV6-5,13,TRBJ2-7,.,TRBD1,TGTGCCAGCAGTTACTCCCGGGACAGCCAAGGGGTCTTC,CASSYSRDSQGVF
TRBV19,15,TRBJ2-1,.,TRBD2,TGTGCCAGTACCTCCGATCGGGGGGTGTACAATGAGCAGTTCTTC,CASTSDRGVYNEQFF
TRBV7-3,16,TRBJ2-2,.,.,TGTGCCAGCAGCTTTGCAGGCACTTCGAACACCGGGGAGCTGTTTTTT,CASSFAGTSNTGELFF
TRBV5-1,15,TRBJ2-1,.,TRBD1,TGCGCCAGCAGCTTGGGGCAGGGGGACTACAATGAGCAGTTCTTC,CASSLGQGDYNEQFF
TRBV19,13,TRBJ2-7,.,.,TGTGCCAGTAGTATAGGGAGGTCCTACGAGCAGTACTTC,CASSIGRSYEQYF
TRBV19,13,TRBJ1-5,.,.,TGTGCCAGTCAGGGGAAGAGCAATCAGCCCCAGCATTTT,CASQGKSNQPQHF
TRBV6-5,14,TRBJ2-2,.,.,TGTGCCAGCAGGCTAGACAGGTCTCCCGGGGAGCTGTTTTTT,CASRLDRSPGELFF
TRBV5-6,16,TRBJ2-1,.,TRBD1,TGTGCCAGCAGCTTGAGGCGGGACAGGGGAGCAGGGGAGCAGTTCTTC,CASSLRRDRGAGEQFF
TRBV28,15,TRBJ1-2,.,TRBD1,TGTGCCAGCAGTTCGACAGGGGGCATCGCCTATGGCTACACCTTC,CASSSTGGIAYGYTF
TRBV28,16,TRBJ1-1,once,.,TGTGCCAGCAGTCTACCGAACCCCGGGAGGCCGGATGAAGCTTTCTTT,CASSLPNPGRPDEAFF
TRBV6-1,15,TRBJ2-3,.,TRBD2,TGTGCCAGCAGTGAGCTAGCGGGAGGGCCAGATACGCAGTATTTT,CASSELAGGPDTQYF
TRBV7-9,16,TRBJ2-7,.,TRBD1,TGTGCCAGCAGCACAAGACAGGGGAGATTCTCCTACGAGCAGTACTTC,CASSTRQGRFSYEQYF
TRBV9,14,TRBJ1-2,once,TRBD1,TGTGCCAGCAGCGTAGGACAGGGTGACTATGGCTACACCTTC,CASSVGQGDYGYTF
TRBV7-3,15,TRBJ2-2,.,.,TGTGCCAGCAGCCCGACAGGAACGAACACCGGGGAGCTGTTTTTT,CASSPTGTNTGELFF
TRBV5-8,13,TRBJ1-5,.,.,TGTGCCAGCAGCGGAGCGGTGCGACAGCCCCAGCATTTT,CASSGAVRQPQHF
TRBV9,12,TRBJ2-1,.,.,TGTGCCAGCAGCGTAGTACAAGATGAGCAGTTCTTC,CASSVVQDEQFF
TRBV5-1,12,TRBJ2-7,once,.,TGCGCCAGCAGCCCCCGCCTATACGAGCAGTACTTC,CASSPRLYEQYF
TRBV19,13,TRBJ2-5,once,.,TGTGCCAGTAGTATTCCGGGTGGAGAGACCCAGTACTTC,CASSIPGGETQYF
TRBV12-3/TRBV12-4,13,TRBJ2-2,.,TRBD2,TGTGCCAGCAGCCTTACTAGCGGCGGGGAGCTGTTTTTT,CASSLTSGGELFF
TRBV3-1/TRBV3-2,14,TRBJ1-1,.,.,TGTGCCAGCAGCCAAGAACGGGCCCAAAGGAGGACTTTCTTT,CASSQERAQRRTFF
TRBV28,15,TRBJ2-7,.,.,TGTGCCAGCAGTTTAATAATGGCGGTCGACTACGAGCAGTACTTC,CASSLIMAVDYEQYF